The T cell receptor beta chain described here comes from a study of cytomegalovirus exposure and HLA in healthy donors. The study's findings and limits: Apart from CMV serostatus, no immune exposure information was available. TCR beta chain V- and J-gene trimming was linked, in a later analysis, to a missense variant in DCLRE1C.

After removal of 4 bases from V and 3 bases from J, the junction contained 12 bases not matched to a gene. CDR3 length: 16 amino acids. Germline V gives CDR1 SGHAT, CDR2 FQNNGV. PCR amplification relied on 60 Vbeta primers (plus 13 Jbeta primers). The method was immunoSEQ multiplex PCR; TCRdb's version includes in-frame clones alone and lacks a portion of them. The table lists under 300,000 clones, 86% of them singletons. As to this clone: The antigen is not known.

This sequence originates from a man between 40 and 49 years old in good health and CMV-seropositive. The chain is built from TRBV11-2 and TRBJ2-7, with 7 bases fitting TRBD2. The sequenced material came from PBMCs. This CDR3 is CASSSPISGLVYEQYF. The CDR3 region has the DNA TGTGCCAGCAGCTCACCGATCTCAGGACTAGTCTACGAGCAGTACTTC.